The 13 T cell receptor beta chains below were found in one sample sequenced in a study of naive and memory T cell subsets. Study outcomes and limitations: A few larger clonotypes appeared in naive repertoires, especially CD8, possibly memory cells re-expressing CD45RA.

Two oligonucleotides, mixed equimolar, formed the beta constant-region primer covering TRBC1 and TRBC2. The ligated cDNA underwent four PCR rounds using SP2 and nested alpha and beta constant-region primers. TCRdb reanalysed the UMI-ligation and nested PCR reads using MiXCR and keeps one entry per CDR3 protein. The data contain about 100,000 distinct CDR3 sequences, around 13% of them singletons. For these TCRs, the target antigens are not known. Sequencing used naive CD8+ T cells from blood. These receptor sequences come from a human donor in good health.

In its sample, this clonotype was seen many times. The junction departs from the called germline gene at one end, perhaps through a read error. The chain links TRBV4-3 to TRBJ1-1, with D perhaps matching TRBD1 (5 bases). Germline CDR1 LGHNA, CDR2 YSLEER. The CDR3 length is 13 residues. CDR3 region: CASSQGVNTEAFF. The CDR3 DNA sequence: TGTGCCAGCAGCCAAGGGGTTAACACTGAAGCTTTCTTT.

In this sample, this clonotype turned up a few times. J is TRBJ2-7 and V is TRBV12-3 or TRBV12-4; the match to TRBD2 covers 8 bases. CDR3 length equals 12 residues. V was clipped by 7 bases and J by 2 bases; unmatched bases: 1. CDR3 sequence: CASKGLAYEQYF. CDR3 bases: TGTGCCAGCAAGGGACTAGCCTACGAGCAGTACTTC.

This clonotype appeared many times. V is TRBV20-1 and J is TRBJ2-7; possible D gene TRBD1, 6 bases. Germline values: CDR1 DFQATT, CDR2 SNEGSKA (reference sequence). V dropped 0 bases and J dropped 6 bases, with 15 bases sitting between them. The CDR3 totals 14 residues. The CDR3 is CSARDPTGALEQYF. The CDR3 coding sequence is TGCAGTGCTAGAGACCCGACAGGAGCCCTCGAGCAGTACTTC.

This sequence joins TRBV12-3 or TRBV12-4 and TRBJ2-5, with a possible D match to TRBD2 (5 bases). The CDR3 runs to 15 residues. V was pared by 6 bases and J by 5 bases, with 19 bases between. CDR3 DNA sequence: TGTGCCAGCAGCCCACCGGAAACCGGCGGGGAGACCCAGTACTTC. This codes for CASSPPETGGETQYF.

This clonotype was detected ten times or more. CDR3 nucleotide sequence: TGTGCCAGCAGCTTAGCCCCCCGGGAGCGGGAGTGGAACAATGAGCAGTTCTTC. It translates to CASSLAPREREWNNEQFF. This chain uses TRBV7-6 with TRBJ2-1, with 8 bases fitting TRBD2. V was clipped by 0 bases and J by 5 bases; unmatched bases: 12. The CDR3 covers 18 residues. CDR1 is SGHVS, CDR2 FNYEAQ, per germline.

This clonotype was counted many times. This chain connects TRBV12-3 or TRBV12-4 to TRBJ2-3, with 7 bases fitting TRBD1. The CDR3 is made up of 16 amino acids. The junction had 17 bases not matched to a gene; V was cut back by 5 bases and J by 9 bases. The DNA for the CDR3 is TGTGCCAGCAGTGGATGGGACAGAGGAAATAGGGGAACGCAGTATTTT. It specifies CASSGWDRGNRGTQYF.

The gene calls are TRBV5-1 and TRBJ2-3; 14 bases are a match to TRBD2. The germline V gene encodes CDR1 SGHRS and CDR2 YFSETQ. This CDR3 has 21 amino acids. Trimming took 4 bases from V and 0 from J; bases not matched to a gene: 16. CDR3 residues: CASSTRLAGGAMPTSTDTQYF. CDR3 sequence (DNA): TGCGCCAGCAGCACGCGACTAGCGGGGGGGGCCATGCCAACTAGCACAGATACGCAGTATTTT.

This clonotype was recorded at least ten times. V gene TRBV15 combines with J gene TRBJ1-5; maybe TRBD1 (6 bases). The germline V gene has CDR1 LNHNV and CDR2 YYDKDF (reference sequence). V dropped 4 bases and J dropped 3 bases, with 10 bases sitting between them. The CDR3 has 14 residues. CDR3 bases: TGTGCCACCAGCAAAGGACAGAACAATCAGCCCCAGCATTTT. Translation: CATSKGQNNQPQHF.

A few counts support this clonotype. The CDR3 protein is CASSQALLGHWDTQYF. The DNA for the CDR3 is TGTGCCAGCAGCCAGGCCTTGCTGGGTCACTGGGATACGCAGTATTTT. The chain joins TRBV4-2 to TRBJ2-3; D uncertain. V was clipped by 3 bases and J by 6 bases, with 19 bases between them. Germline V gene data show CDR1 as LGHNA and CDR2 as YNFKEQ. The CDR3 sequence is 16 residues long.

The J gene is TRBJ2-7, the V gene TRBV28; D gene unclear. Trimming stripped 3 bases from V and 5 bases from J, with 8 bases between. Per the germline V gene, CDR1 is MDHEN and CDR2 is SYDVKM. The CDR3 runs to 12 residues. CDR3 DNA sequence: TGTGCCAGCAGTTTCATCTGGGACGAGCAGTACTTC. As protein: CASSFIWDEQYF.

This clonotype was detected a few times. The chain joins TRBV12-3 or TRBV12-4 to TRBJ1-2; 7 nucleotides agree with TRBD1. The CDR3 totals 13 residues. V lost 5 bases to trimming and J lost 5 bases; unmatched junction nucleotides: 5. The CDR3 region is CASSVDRVYGYTF. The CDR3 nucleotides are TGTGCCAGCAGTGTCGACAGGGTTTATGGCTACACCTTC.

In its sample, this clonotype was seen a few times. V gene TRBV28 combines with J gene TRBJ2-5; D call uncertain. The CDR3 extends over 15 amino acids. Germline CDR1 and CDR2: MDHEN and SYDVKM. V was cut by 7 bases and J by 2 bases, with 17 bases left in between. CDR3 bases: TGTGCCAGCACCCCCGGCCAGGTCCGTCAAGAGACCCAGTACTTC. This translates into CASTPGQVRQETQYF.

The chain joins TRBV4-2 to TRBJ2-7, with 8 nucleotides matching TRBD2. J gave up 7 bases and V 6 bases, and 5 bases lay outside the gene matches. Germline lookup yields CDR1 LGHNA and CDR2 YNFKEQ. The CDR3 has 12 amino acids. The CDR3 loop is CASRGGGMEQYF. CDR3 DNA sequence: TGTGCCAGCAGGGGCGGGGGGATGGAGCAGTACTTC.